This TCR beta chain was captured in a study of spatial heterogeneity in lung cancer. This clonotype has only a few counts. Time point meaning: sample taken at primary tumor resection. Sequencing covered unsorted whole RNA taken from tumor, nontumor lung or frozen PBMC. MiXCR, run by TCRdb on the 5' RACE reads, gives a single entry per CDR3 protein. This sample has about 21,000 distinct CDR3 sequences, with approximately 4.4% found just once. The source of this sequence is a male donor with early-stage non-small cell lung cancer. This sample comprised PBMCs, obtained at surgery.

CDR3 loop: CASSQPGTGIHEQYF. DNA for the CDR3: TGTGCCAGCAGTCAACCCGGGACAGGGATCCACGAGCAGTACTTC. This chain connects TRBV25-1 to TRBJ2-7, with TRBD1 matching over 9 bases. The CDR3 loop spans 15 amino acids. CDR1 and CDR2 from the germline V gene are MGHDK and SYGVNS. J lost 5 bases, V lost 5 bases, and 10 bases had no gene match.